These 21 T cell receptor beta chains were sequenced from one sample in a study of early T cells in non-severe SARS-CoV-2 infection (dated by TCRdb to about 2021). Libraries were constructed by 5' RACE. Reads for this sample came from a NextSeq 500. TCRdb reworked the public reads: Q25 trimming with fastp, MiXCR clone assembly, productive beta chains retained. Rows are combined by CDR3 protein, so each entry shows the most common genes and DNA. The sample table lists around 50,000 distinct CDR3 sequences, about an eighth of them with a count of one. 9.1% of the sample lies in the top ten. The specimen was whole blood. These receptors all come from an adult who was a healthcare worker with PCR-confirmed SARS-CoV-2 infection or an uninfected control (not recorded which).

The sample holds many counts of this clonotype. J is TRBJ1-2 and V is TRBV6-6, with D unresolved. Germline V gene data show CDR1 as MNHNY and CDR2 as SVGAGI (reference sequence). CDR3 length equals 13 residues. V was cut by 2 bases and J by 1 base, with 5 bases left in between. The CDR3 loop reads CASSYNGNYGYTF. For the CDR3, the DNA is TGTGCCAGCAGTTACAACGGTAACTATGGCTACACCTTC.

This clonotype was detected ten times or more. The chain links TRBV20-1 to TRBJ1-6; the D gene is possibly TRBD1 (6 bases). The CDR3 extends over 14 amino acids. V lost 3 bases and J lost 5, with 11 bases in between. Looked up from germline, CDR1 is DFQATT and CDR2 is SNEGSKA (reference sequence). CDR3 loop: CSARRTADNSPLHF. The CDR3 DNA follows: TGCAGTGCTAGGAGGACAGCCGATAATTCACCCCTCCACTTT.

This clonotype was seen ten or more times. The chain has TRBV7-3 and TRBJ2-2; D is unresolved. The CDR3 extends over 14 amino acids. Germline V lookup: CDR1 SGHTA, CDR2 FQGTGA. V lost 3 bases and J lost 4, with 9 bases in between. The CDR3 spells CASSFTQFTGELFF. For the CDR3, the DNA is TGTGCCAGCAGCTTTACACAATTCACCGGGGAGCTGTTTTTT.

Judged by abundance, this clonotype is large (0.1 to 1%). V gene TRBV29-1 combines with J gene TRBJ2-1, with 9 bases that match TRBD2. Germline V gene data show CDR1 as SQVTM and CDR2 as ANQGSEA. CDR3 size: 14 residues. Trimming took 6 bases from V and 5 from J; bases not matched to a gene: 8. CDR3 sequence: CSVDSGSLDNEQFF. CDR3 bases: TGCAGCGTCGATAGCGGGAGTCTAGACAATGAGCAGTTCTTC.

V is TRBV9 and J is TRBJ1-3; D remains unclear. CDR1 is SGDLS, CDR2 YYNGEE, per germline. Trimming stripped 0 bases from V and 0 bases from J, with 16 bases between. This CDR3 spans 18 amino acids. As DNA, the CDR3 is TGTGCCAGCAGCGTAGGGTCCGGGAGATTCCTCTCTGGAAACACCATATATTTT. Protein product: CASSVGSGRFLSGNTIYF.

The V gene is TRBV10-3, the J gene TRBJ2-7; D is uncertain. V gave up 8 bases and J gave up 1 base, with 9 bases separating them. The CDR3 is 12 residues long. Germline values: CDR1 ENHRY, CDR2 SYGVKD. This CDR3 is CAIGVGSYEQYF. The CDR3 DNA sequence: TGTGCCATCGGGGTCGGGTCCTACGAGCAGTACTTC.

The chain links TRBV29-1 to TRBJ1-2; D is unresolved. V lost 5 bases, J lost 4 bases, and 8 bases lay in between. This CDR3 region has 11 residues. Germline lookup yields CDR1 SQVTM and CDR2 ANQGSEA. The CDR3 loop reads CSVTYSYGYTF. CDR3 in DNA: TGCAGCGTTACGTACAGCTATGGCTACACCTTC.

This clonotype was recorded at least ten times. The chain links TRBV5-1 to TRBJ2-3; the match to TRBD1 covers 10 bases. With V trimmed by 3 bases and J by 3 bases, 7 bases remained unmatched. Germline values: CDR1 SGHRS, CDR2 YFSETQ. The CDR3 has 16 amino acids. CDR3 DNA: TGCGCCAGCAGCTCCTACGGGACAGGGGCAACAGATACGCAGTATTTT. As protein: CASSSYGTGATDTQYF.

The chain couples TRBV24-1 to TRBJ2-3; D ambiguous. V lost 1 base to trimming and J lost 0 bases, with 16 bases between them. CDR1 and CDR2 (germline): KGHDR, SFDVKD. The CDR3 covers 18 residues. CDR3 amino acids: CATSDFKFSVASTDTQYF. The CDR3 DNA reads as TGTGCCACCAGTGATTTTAAGTTCAGCGTTGCTAGCACAGATACGCAGTATTTT.

This clonotype was counted a few times. The chain couples TRBV6-5 to TRBJ1-1, with unresolved D. The germline V gene has CDR1 MNHEY and CDR2 SVGAGI. The CDR3 totals 15 residues. Between the trimmed V and J ends, which lost 5 bases and 7 bases, there was a span of 20 bases. The CDR3 loop reads CASSLLPGTLLEAFF. CDR3 DNA: TGTGCCAGCAGTCTCCTTCCGGGAACCTTACTTGAAGCTTTCTTT.

This clonotype appeared a few times. V usage is TRBV29-1 and J usage is TRBJ1-4; D call uncertain. The CDR3 is 12 residues long. With 3 bases removed from V and 8 bases from J, the gap between germline ends came to 10 bases. Germline V gene lookup returns CDR1 SQVTM and CDR2 ANQGSEA. This CDR3 reads CSVDLDREKLFF. The CDR3 coding sequence is TGCAGCGTTGATCTGGATAGGGAAAAACTGTTTTTT.

This clonotype was seen at least ten times. The chain carries TRBV28 and TRBJ1-4; D is possibly TRBD1 (6 bases). CDR1 and CDR2 (germline): MDHEN, SYDVKM. With 5 bases removed from V and 5 bases from J, the gap between germline ends came to 12 bases. This CDR3 comprises 14 residues. The CDR3 DNA reads as TGTGCCAGCAGTGTTCAGAGGGGGAATGAAAAACTGTTTTTT. It specifies CASSVQRGNEKLFF.

V and J are TRBV7-8 and TRBJ2-1, with TRBD2 matching 7 bases. V dropped 5 bases and J dropped 10; count of bases not matched to a gene: 11. This CDR3 region has 14 residues. CDR1 and CDR2 (germline): SGHVS, FQNEAQ. In DNA form, the CDR3 reads TGTGCCAGCAGCCCTCCTACTAGCGCATTCGAGCAGTTCTTC. Translating gives CASSPPTSAFEQFF. Variable domain in full (rest from reference TRBV7-8 and TRBJ2-1): GAGVSQSPRYKVAKRGQDVALRCDPISGHVSLFWYQQALGQGPEFLTYFQNEAQLDKSGLPSDRFFAERPEGSVSTLKIQRTQQEDSAVYLCASSPPTSAFEQFFGPGTRLTVL.

This clonotype was found a few times. CDR3 nucleotides: TGTGCCAGTAGTATCCCCAATCAGCCCCAGCATTTT. Amino acid sequence: CASSIPNQPQHF. V usage is TRBV19 and J usage is TRBJ1-5, with D unresolved. Germline V gene lookup returns CDR1 LNHDA and CDR2 SQIVND (reference sequence). The CDR3 contains 12 residues. V was shortened by 3 bases and J by 3 bases, with 3 bases between the two germline ends. Based on the CDR3 plus reference TRBV19 and TRBJ1-5, the full variable domain is DGGITQSPKYLFRKEGQNVTLSCEQNLNHDAMYWYRQDPGQGLRLIYYSQIVNDFQKGDIAEGYSVSREKKESFPLTVTSAQKNPTAFYLCASSIPNQPQHFGDGTRLSIL.

This clonotype occurred a few times. The rearrangement uses TRBV5-1 and TRBJ1-2; no clear D. Germline CDR1 SGHRS, CDR2 YFSETQ. The V and J ends lost 0 bases and 2 bases respectively, with 8 bases between them. The CDR3 runs 14 residues. In nucleotides, the CDR3 is TGCGCCAGCAGCTTGGGAGGGCCCAACTATGGCTACACCTTC. It yields the protein CASSLGGPNYGYTF.

This clonotype appeared a few times. The chain uses TRBV4-3 and TRBJ1-5, with a tentative D call TRBD1 (5 bases). Trimming removed 0 bases from V and 6 bases from J, with 15 bases in between. This CDR3 spans 16 amino acids. Germline CDR1 reads LGHNA; CDR2 reads YSLEER. The CDR3, as DNA: TGCGCCAGCAGCCAAGAGGCGCAGGGTGGAAGTCAGCCCCAGCATTTT. Its translation: CASSQEAQGGSQPQHF.

This clonotype was seen more than once but under ten times. The rearrangement links TRBV20-1 to TRBJ2-7; 13 nucleotides match TRBD2. Germline lookup yields CDR1 DFQATT and CDR2 SNEGSKA (reference sequence). The CDR3 length is 15 residues. After removal of 7 bases from V and 0 bases from J, the junction contained 6 bases not matched to a gene. DNA for the CDR3: TGCAGTGTTAGGACTAGCGGGAGACCCTCCTACGAGCAGTACTTC. It translates to CSVRTSGRPSYEQYF.

The CDR3 sequence: CASSREDYGYTF. The CDR3, as DNA: TGTGCCAGCAGCAGGGAGGACTATGGCTACACCTTC. This rearrangement joins TRBV2 to TRBJ1-2, with TRBD1 as a possible D gene (5 bases). The CDR3 is made up of 12 amino acids. Trimming took 6 bases from V and 3 from J, leaving 8 bases between them. The V gene's germline CDR1 is SNHLY and CDR2 FYNNEI. The full variable domain, completed using reference TRBV2 and TRBJ1-2, is EPEVTQTPSHQVTQMGQEVILRCVPISNHLYFYWYRQILGQKVEFLVSFYNNEISEKSEIFDDQFSVERPDGSNFTLKIRSTKLEDSAMYFCASSREDYGYTFGSGTRLTVV.

This clonotype showed up many times. The chain uses TRBV7-8 and TRBJ2-7; possible D gene TRBD2, 7 bases. This CDR3 has 15 amino acids. From germline, CDR1 is SGHVS and CDR2 FQNEAQ. Trimming cost V 2 bases and J 9 bases, with 20 bases left between them. The CDR3 DNA is TGTGCCAGCAGCTTACTGGGGGGGACACCCCTCGGGCAGTACTTC. As protein: CASSLLGGTPLGQYF.

This clonotype was seen a few times. J is TRBJ1-6 and V is TRBV20-1, with a possible D match to TRBD1 (6 bases). V was pared by 5 bases and J by 10 bases, with 21 bases between. The germline CDR1 and CDR2 sequences are DFQATT and SNEGSKA (reference sequence). The CDR3 contains 15 residues. The CDR3 DNA is TGCAGTGCTCCAGGGCGGGGGGCAGGAAGATCACCCCTCCACTTT. It is translated as CSAPGRGAGRSPLHF.

The chain has TRBV20-1 and TRBJ2-3; no clear D gene. The V gene's germline CDR1 is DFQATT and CDR2 SNEGSKA (reference sequence). V lost 2 bases and J 4 bases, leaving 7 bases between the germline ends. There are 12 residues in the CDR3. The CDR3 nucleotides read TGCAGTGCTAGAAATACCGCAGATACGCAGTATTTT. Its translation is CSARNTADTQYF.